This is a list of T cell receptor beta chains from one sample in a study of cytomegalovirus exposure and HLA in healthy donors. Generated by immunoSEQ multiplex PCR, the TCRdb table keeps only in-frame clones and is missing some. The sample holds hundreds of thousands of clones; about 66% are singletons and the top ten take about 2.2%. Sequenced material: PBMCs. The receptors stem from a female donor in good health and CMV-seronegative. CDR3s include the opening cysteine and the closing phenylalanine or tryptophan. D genes are given only for firm matches. Where a row states a size, it is once, few, many or the class of an expanded clone; other rows omit it.

TRBV29-1,.,once,TRBJ2-7,CSVVRGQYEQYF,TGCAGCGTGGTCAGGGGCCAATACGAGCAGTACTTC
TRBV15,TRBD1,.,TRBJ2-7,CATSTDRTGGYEQYF,TGTGCCACCAGCACAGATAGGACAGGGGGCTACGAGCAGTACTTC
TRBV19,.,.,TRBJ2-7,CASSPIPMSSYEQYF,TGTGCCAGTAGTCCCATTCCGATGAGCTCCTACGAGCAGTACTTC
TRBV18,.,.,TRBJ1-1,CASSPERSEAFF,TGTGCCAGCTCACCTGAACGGTCTGAAGCTTTCTTT
TRBV6-1,TRBD2,.,TRBJ2-7,CASSTSGSIYEQYF,TGTGCCAGCAGTACTAGCGGGAGTATATACGAGCAGTACTTC
TRBV9,TRBD2,.,TRBJ2-7,CASSPGGGGGRANEQYF,TGTGCCAGCAGCCCAGGAGGGGGAGGCGGGAGGGCCAACGAGCAGTACTTC
TRBV5-4,.,.,TRBJ2-1,CASRGGSYNEQFF,TGTGCCAGCAGGGGGGGCTCCTACAATGAGCAGTTCTTC
TRBV5-5,TRBD1,few,TRBJ2-3,CASSPLARGPDTQYF,TGTGCCAGCAGCCCCCTCGCCAGGGGGCCGGATACGCAGTATTTT
TRBV11-2,TRBD2,.,TRBJ2-1,CASSPWPRTRSYNEQFF,TGTGCCAGCAGCCCATGGCCCCGGACTAGATCCTACAATGAGCAGTTCTTC
TRBV2,.,.,TRBJ1-1,CASMRQTNTEAFF,TGTGCCAGCATGCGACAGACTAACACTGAAGCTTTCTTT
TRBV7-2,.,.,TRBJ2-5,CASSYFGAQETQYF,TGTGCCAGCAGCTACTTTGGGGCGCAAGAGACCCAGTACTTC
TRBV5-6,TRBD1,.,TRBJ2-1,CASSLAQTGEYNEQFF,TGTGCCAGCAGCTTGGCCCAGACAGGGGAATACAATGAGCAGTTCTTC
TRBV6-5,TRBD1,once,TRBJ1-1,CASSYLGQGMNTEAFF,TGTGCCAGCAGTTACTTGGGACAGGGTATGAACACTGAAGCTTTCTTT
TRBV7-8,.,few,TRBJ2-7,CASRPSRAGLGEQYF,TGTGCCAGCAGACCAAGTCGGGCGGGGCTGGGGGAGCAGTACTTC
TRBV27,.,.,TRBJ1-5,CASSLSIQADQPQHF,TGTGCCAGCAGTTTATCGATCCAGGCAGATCAGCCCCAGCATTTT
TRBV15,.,.,TRBJ2-5,CATSRGRGGQETQYF,TGTGCCACCAGCAGAGGGAGGGGGGGTCAAGAGACCCAGTACTTC
TRBV12-5,.,.,TRBJ2-5,CASGLEAGVQETQYF,TGTGCTAGTGGTTTGGAAGCGGGCGTCCAAGAGACCCAGTACTTC
TRBV27,.,.,TRBJ1-4,CASSIKRRTNEKLFF,TGTGCCAGCAGCATAAAGAGGCGGACTAATGAAAAACTGTTTTTT
TRBV6-1,.,few,TRBJ1-5,CASSEFSYRVDQPQHF,TGTGCCAGCAGTGAATTTTCTTACAGGGTAGACCAGCCCCAGCATTTT
TRBV27,.,.,TRBJ1-1,CASSLSLEGTEAFF,TGTGCCAGCAGTTTATCCCTGGAGGGGACTGAAGCTTTCTTT
TRBV11-2,TRBD2,few,TRBJ2-3,CASSLGIAGVLRTDTQYF,TGTGCCAGCAGCTTAGGGATAGCGGGAGTTCTGAGGACAGATACGCAGTATTTT
TRBV5-4,.,.,TRBJ1-2,CASSLSGQGGGYTF,TGTGCCAGCAGCTTGTCAGGGCAGGGTGGCGGCTACACCTTC
TRBV7-9,TRBD1,.,TRBJ1-2,CSSSGGQGAGYTF,TGTTCCAGCAGCGGGGGACAGGGGGCCGGCTACACCTTC
TRBV19,.,.,TRBJ1-4,CASSISGWGGEEKLFF,TGTGCCAGTAGTATAAGCGGTTGGGGGGGCGAAGAAAAACTGTTTTTT
TRBV7-9,TRBD1,.,TRBJ1-1,CASSLADRMNTEAFF,TGTGCCAGCAGCTTAGCGGACAGGATGAACACTGAAGCTTTCTTT
TRBV27,TRBD1,.,TRBJ1-2,CASSRGGQDYGYTF,TGTGCCAGCAGTCGAGGGGGACAGGACTATGGCTACACCTTC
TRBV6-1,TRBD1,.,TRBJ2-3,CASNRGIDTQYF,TGTGCCAGCAACAGGGGGATAGATACGCAGTATTTT